The entry below describes one T cell receptor (beta chain). This entry belongs to a study of blood T cell repertoires in COVID-19. Study background: Sites in the United States, Italy and Spain provided acute and convalescent COVID-19 samples. The cDNA or gDNA used as material had been derived from T cells, B-cell-depleted T cells, or PBMCs.

Authors' data handling: Reference gene primer amplification in the assay estimated nucleated cell counts. TCRdb's copy holds only in-frame clones and misses some; the assay was immunoSEQ multiplex PCR. V and J calls and clone size follow that table, whereas D and trimming were derived from the DNA. The sample contains 300,000 to 400,000 clones, around 86% of which appear only once. J lost 4 bases, V lost 6 bases, and 6 bases had no gene match. Germline CDR1 and CDR2: MRHNA and SNTAGT. The length of the CDR3 is 16 residues. The sample was peripheral blood. This TCR was recovered from a woman in her forties or fifties with COVID-19, enrolled during active disease. The rearrangement links TRBV6-4 to TRBJ2-1, with 13 bases identical to TRBD2. The CDR3 nucleotides are TGTGCCAGCAGCGCCATGGGACTAGCGGGGTACAATGAGCAGTTCTTC. Residues: CASSAMGLAGYNEQFF.